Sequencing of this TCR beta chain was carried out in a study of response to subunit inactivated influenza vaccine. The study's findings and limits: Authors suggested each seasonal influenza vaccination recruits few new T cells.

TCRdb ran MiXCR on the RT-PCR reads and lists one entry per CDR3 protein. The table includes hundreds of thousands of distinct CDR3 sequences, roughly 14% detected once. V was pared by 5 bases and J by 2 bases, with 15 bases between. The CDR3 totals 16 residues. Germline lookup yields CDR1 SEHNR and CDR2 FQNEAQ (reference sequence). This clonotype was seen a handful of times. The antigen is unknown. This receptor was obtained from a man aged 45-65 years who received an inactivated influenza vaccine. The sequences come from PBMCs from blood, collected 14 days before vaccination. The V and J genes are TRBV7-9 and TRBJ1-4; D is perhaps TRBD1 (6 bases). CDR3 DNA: TGTGCCAGCAGCGCGCAAAACAGGGCTACTAATGAAAAACTGTTTTTT. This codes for CASSAQNRATNEKLFF.